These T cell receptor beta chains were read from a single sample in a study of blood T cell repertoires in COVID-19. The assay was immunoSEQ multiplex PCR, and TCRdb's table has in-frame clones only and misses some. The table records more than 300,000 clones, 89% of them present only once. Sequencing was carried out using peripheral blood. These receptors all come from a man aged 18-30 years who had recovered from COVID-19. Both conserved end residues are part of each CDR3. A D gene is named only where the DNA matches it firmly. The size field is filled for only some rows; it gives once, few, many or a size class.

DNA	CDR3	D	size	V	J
TGTGCCAGTAGTAATTGGACACCCAACACTGAAGCTTTCTTT	CASSNWTPNTEAFF	NA	NA	TRBV19	TRBJ1-1
TGTGCCAGCAGCCACGACAGGGTTGAAAGCAATCAGCCCCAGCATTTT	CASSHDRVESNQPQHF	TRBD1	NA	TRBV6-4	TRBJ1-5
TGTGCCAGCAGTTTGGACAGGGGGTCTGGGGCCAACGTCCTGACTTTC	CASSLDRGSGANVLTF	TRBD1	NA	TRBV6-6	TRBJ2-6
TGTGCCAGCAGCGGGACCGGGACAGAGTACAATGAGCAGTTCTTC	CASSGTGTEYNEQFF	TRBD1	NA	TRBV7-9	TRBJ2-1
TGTGCCAGTAGTTTGTACTCTGGAAACACCATATATTTT	CASSLYSGNTIYF	NA	NA	TRBV19	TRBJ1-3
TGTGCCAGCAGGGGACAGAGCATTAGCAATCAGCCCCAGCATTTT	CASRGQSISNQPQHF	TRBD1	NA	TRBV2	TRBJ1-5
TGTGCCAGTAGTCCAGACGGGAGCTCCTATAATTCACCCCTCCACTTT	CASSPDGSSYNSPLHF	NA	NA	TRBV19	TRBJ1-6
TGTGCCAGCAGCTTAAGCAGGGTTACCACTGAAGCTTTCTTT	CASSLSRVTTEAFF	NA	NA	TRBV7-2	TRBJ1-1
TGCGCCAGCAGCCCGGAGGCAGTAAGCGAAAAACTGTTTTTT	CASSPEAVSEKLFF	NA	NA	TRBV5-1	TRBJ1-4
TGTGCCAGCAGCTCCATGGTGGGGGGGAACACCGGGGAGCTGTTTTTT	CASSSMVGGNTGELFF	NA	NA	TRBV7-8	TRBJ2-2
TGCAGCGTTGTCGACCGGAGCTCCTACAATGAGCAGTTCTTC	CSVVDRSSYNEQFF	NA	NA	TRBV29-1	TRBJ2-1
TGTGCCAGCAGCTCTTTGACAGGGGTGAACACTGAAGCTTTCTTT	CASSSLTGVNTEAFF	TRBD1	NA	TRBV7-8	TRBJ1-1
TGTGCCAGCAGTGACTTGGCGGTTAACTCCTACAATGAGCAGTTCTTC	CASSDLAVNSYNEQFF	NA	NA	TRBV6-1	TRBJ2-1
TGTGCCAGCAGCTCCGATGACAGGAGAGAAGCTTTCTTT	CASSSDDRREAFF	NA	NA	TRBV7-2	TRBJ1-1
TGTGCCAGCAGCCAAGAAGACACCGCTACCTACGAGCAGTACTTC	CASSQEDTATYEQYF	NA	NA	TRBV3-1/TRBV3-2	TRBJ2-7
TGTGCCAGCAGCGTAAGTCAGGGGGAGAGTGAAAAACTGTTTTTT	CASSVSQGESEKLFF	TRBD1	NA	TRBV9	TRBJ1-4
TGTGCCAGCAGTGAGGCACGTTCTTTTTGGCAAAGCAATCAGCCCCAGCATTTT	CASSEARSFWQSNQPQHF	NA	NA	TRBV6-1	TRBJ1-5
TGTGCCAGCAGTCTCCGGGCCCTGGGAGCAGATACGCAGTATTTT	CASSLRALGADTQYF	NA	NA	TRBV6-2/TRBV6-3	TRBJ2-3
TGTGCCAGCAAGGAGGGAGGAAGGGGTGCTTTCTTT	CASKEGGRGAFF	NA	NA	TRBV27	TRBJ1-1
TGTGCCTGGAGTGTGTCCAGCGGGACTCTAAACATTCAGTACTTC	CAWSVSSGTLNIQYF	TRBD2	NA	TRBV30	TRBJ2-4
TGTGCCAGTAGTACCCCGGCGGACAGCGATAGCAATCAGCCCCAGCATTTT	CASSTPADSDSNQPQHF	NA	NA	TRBV19	TRBJ1-5
TGTGCCAGCAGTTTATATCAGCGGGAGTTGGTCGGGGAGCTGTTTTTT	CASSLYQRELVGELFF	TRBD2	NA	TRBV27	TRBJ2-2
TGTGCCTGCAGGGATCCCCCACTTGGATACACCTTC	CACRDPPLGYTF	NA	NA	TRBV30	TRBJ1-2
TGTGCCAGCAGCGTAGGAGATAGCAATCAGCCCCAGCATTTT	CASSVGDSNQPQHF	NA	NA	TRBV9	TRBJ1-5
TGTGCCAGCTTTCAGGGTACCGCCACTGAAGCTTTCTTT	CASFQGTATEAFF	NA	NA	TRBV27	TRBJ1-1
TGTGCCAGCAGCTCCTTAGCGAACACCGGGGAGCTGTTTTTT	CASSSLANTGELFF	NA	NA	TRBV7-2	TRBJ2-2
TGTGCCAGCAGCTTAAAGACAGATTACGAGCAGTACTTC	CASSLKTDYEQYF	NA	NA	TRBV7-2	TRBJ2-7
TGTGCCAGCAGCTTGGAAGCGAACGACTATGGCTACACCTTC	CASSLEANDYGYTF	NA	once	TRBV5-5	TRBJ1-2
TGTGCCAGCAGTACAGGGGCAACTAATGAAAAACTGTTTTTT	CASSTGATNEKLFF	TRBD1	NA	TRBV6-5	TRBJ1-4
TGTGCCAGCAGTTTATCGAGACAGGTCGGGAACGAGCAGTACTTC	CASSLSRQVGNEQYF	NA	NA	TRBV27	TRBJ2-7
TGTGCCAGCAGTTACGCAGGAGGCTACGAGCAGTACTTC	CASSYAGGYEQYF	NA	NA	TRBV6-2/TRBV6-3	TRBJ2-7
TGCGCCAGCAGCTTGGGCAGGGGTGGAACTGAAGCTTTCTTT	CASSLGRGGTEAFF	NA	NA	TRBV5-1	TRBJ1-1
TGTGCCAGCAGCTTGACAGGGATCAATGAGCAGTTCTTC	CASSLTGINEQFF	NA	once	TRBV5-5	TRBJ2-1
TGTGCCAGTTCACAGGGCCCCCCAAACATTCAGTACTTC	CASSQGPPNIQYF	NA	NA	TRBV27	TRBJ2-4
TGTGCCAGCAGCTTCCGGACAGGACACTCTGGAAACACCATATATTTT	CASSFRTGHSGNTIYF	NA	NA	TRBV21-1	TRBJ1-3
TGTGCCAGCTCACCGGCCCAGGGGTTCTCCTACGAGCAGTACTTC	CASSPAQGFSYEQYF	NA	NA	TRBV18	TRBJ2-7
TGTGCCAGCAGTGTCGTGTCGGTAGACTCCATCAATGAGCAGTTCTTC	CASSVVSVDSINEQFF	NA	NA	TRBV2	TRBJ2-1
TGTGCCAGCAGCTTGAGAAACACCGGGGAGCTGTTTTTT	CASSLRNTGELFF	NA	NA	TRBV7-8	TRBJ2-2
TGTGCCAGCACCGAGGACGGGAGAGGCTACACCTTC	CASTEDGRGYTF	NA	NA	TRBV27	TRBJ1-2
TGTGCCATACGACAGGGGGAAAGGGGTTACGAGCAGTACTTC	CAIRQGERGYEQYF	TRBD1	NA	TRBV10-3	TRBJ2-7
TGCGCCAGCAGCTTCATTTGGGACAGGTCCACTGAAGCTTTCTTT	CASSFIWDRSTEAFF	TRBD1	once	TRBV5-1	TRBJ1-1
TGCGCCAGCAGCCAAGACTCGGAACAGCCAGCTCGGGAGCAGTACTTC	CASSQDSEQPAREQYF	NA	NA	TRBV4-1	TRBJ2-7
TGTGCCAGCAGCCCCGGACTGATGTACAATGAGCAGTTCTTC	CASSPGLMYNEQFF	NA	once	TRBV7-9	TRBJ2-1
TGTGCCAGCAGCAATAGGGGTTATAATTCACCCCTCCACTTT	CASSNRGYNSPLHF	NA	NA	TRBV9	TRBJ1-6
TGTGCCAGCAGCTCCCAGGGGGCGAGTACCGGGGAGCTGTTTTTT	CASSSQGASTGELFF	TRBD1	NA	TRBV7-8	TRBJ2-2
TGCGCCAGCAGCACTTGGACAGGGGCCAACACTGAAGCTTTCTTT	CASSTWTGANTEAFF	TRBD1	NA	TRBV5-1	TRBJ1-1
TGTGCCAGCAGTGATCCTGCAACTAATGAAAAACTGTTTTTT	CASSDPATNEKLFF	NA	once	TRBV6-1	TRBJ1-4
TGCGCCAGCAGCTCAGGACAGGGCCTTAACTATGGCTACACCTTC	CASSSGQGLNYGYTF	TRBD1	few	TRBV5-1	TRBJ1-2
TGTGCCAGCAGCCGGGACAGGGGGAACTATGGCTACACCTTC	CASSRDRGNYGYTF	TRBD1	NA	TRBV5-6	TRBJ1-2